This section outlines one T cell receptor (beta chain) sequence together with its context. The sample comes from a study of T cells in Graves' hyperthyroidism and ophthalmopathy. This CDR3 is built from 15 residues. V lost 1 base and J 5 bases, leaving 12 bases between the germline ends. Germline CDR1 KGHSH, CDR2 LQKENI. Researchers amplified the TCR beta CDR3 regions from RNA transcripts. TCR CDR3 regions were first amplified by RT-PCR with HTBI primers. TCRdb ran MiXCR on the multiplex PCR reads and lists one entry per CDR3 protein. The data hold 550,000 to 700,000 distinct CDR3 sequences, with roughly 15% observed a single time.

This TCR was sampled from a woman between 40 and 50 years old with Graves' ophthalmopathy. This chain links TRBV18 with TRBJ2-4; possible D gene TRBD1, 5 bases. Sequences were obtained from blood. The CDR3 nucleotides read TGTGCCAGCTCACCACTCTCAGGGTGGGAAAACATTCAGTACTTC. As protein: CASSPLSGWENIQYF.